A single sample gave rise to the 19 T cell receptor beta chains below, sequenced in a study of cytomegalovirus exposure and HLA in healthy donors. Vbeta (60) and Jbeta (13) primers were used in the PCR. Libraries were prepared by immunoSEQ multiplex PCR; TCRdb keeps only in-frame clonotypes and omits some of them. The table lists more than 90,000 clones, over 60% of them singletons. Material for sequencing was PBMCs. Receptors originate from a woman aged 25 to 39 in good health and CMV-seronegative.

This chain connects TRBV7-2 to TRBJ1-2; tentatively, D is TRBD1 (6 bases). The ends were cut back, 5 bases at V and 2 bases at J, with 9 bases in the middle. Germline V gives CDR1 SGHTA, CDR2 FQGNSA. The CDR3 consists of 13 residues. The CDR3 sequence is CASSPRGNYGYTF. The CDR3 region has the DNA TGTGCCAGCAGCCCGAGGGGGAACTATGGCTACACCTTC.

The CDR3 here is CSVDRAGTAAEAFF. CDR3 in DNA: TGCAGCGTTGATAGGGCTGGCACAGCGGCTGAAGCTTTCTTT. The chain uses TRBV29-1 and TRBJ1-1; no reliable D call. Trimming removed 3 bases at V and 6 bases at J, with 17 bases between. The V gene's germline CDR1 is SQVTM and CDR2 ANQGSEA. CDR3 length: 14 amino acids.

There are a few counts of this clone. The genes are TRBV4-1 and TRBJ2-3; 10 nucleotides align to TRBD2. From germline, CDR1 is MGHRA and CDR2 YSYEKL. The CDR3 extends over 16 amino acids. Germline trimming cut 1 base from V and 5 bases from J; bases unmatched to any gene: 6. The DNA of the CDR3 is TGCGCCAGCAGCCAAGTAGGATTAGCGGGAGGAGATACGCAGTATTTT. Its protein is CASSQVGLAGGDTQYF.

The V and J genes are TRBV19 and TRBJ2-5; 8 bases fit TRBD2. V shed 7 bases and J 4 bases; nucleotides not matched to a gene: 11. This CDR3 has 15 residues. Germline V CDR1 and CDR2: LNHDA, SQIVND (reference sequence). The CDR3 reads CASTRLAGSRETQYF. The DNA for the CDR3 is TGTGCCAGTACCAGGCTAGCGGGTTCTCGAGAGACCCAGTACTTC.

On this clone: The sample contains more than one DNA sequence encoding this CDR3. The chain couples TRBV15 to TRBJ1-4, with D maybe TRBD1 (5 bases). The CDR3 length is 16 residues. Germline CDR1 reads LNHNV; CDR2 reads YYDKDF (reference sequence). The V gene lost 0 bases and the J gene lost 7 bases, with 15 bases spanning the gap. For the CDR3, the DNA is TGTGCCACCAGCAGAGAGTCGGCAGGGAAGGGTGAAAAACTGTTTTTT. It translates to CATSRESAGKGEKLFF.

In this sample, this clone turned up a few times. Other DNA sequences in the same sample also yield this CDR3. This chain uses TRBV2 with TRBJ2-4, with a possible D match to TRBD2 (6 bases). This CDR3 has 14 amino acids. Between the trimmed V and J ends, which lost 8 bases and 0 bases, there was a span of 11 bases. Germline CDR1 is SNHLY and CDR2 is FYNNEI. CDR3 nucleotides: TGTGCCAGCTCGGAGGGTTTAGCCAAAAACATTCAGTACTTC. It is translated as CASSEGLAKNIQYF. The full variable domain, rest sourced from reference TRBV2 and TRBJ2-4, is EPEVTQTPSHQVTQMGQEVILRCVPISNHLYFYWYRQILGQKVEFLVSFYNNEISEKSEIFDDQFSVERPDGSNFTLKIRSTKLEDSAMYFCASSEGLAKNIQYFGAGTRLSVL.

This clone was detected a few times. The gene calls are TRBV6-6 and TRBJ1-1; D remains ambiguous. This CDR3 region has 13 residues. In germline, CDR1 is MNHNY, CDR2 SVGAGI (reference sequence). Trimming stripped 7 bases from V and 1 base from J, with 10 bases between. The CDR3 is CASTRTRNTEAFF. The CDR3 nucleotides are TGTGCCAGCACCAGGACTAGGAACACTGAAGCTTTCTTT.

The chain links TRBV28 to TRBJ2-7, with 13 bases that match TRBD2. The length of the CDR3 is 16 residues. V shed 0 bases, J shed 3 bases, and the junction held 2 bases outside the gene matches. Per germline, CDR1 MDHEN and CDR2 SYDVKM. CDR3 sequence reads: CASSLWTSGRNYEQYF. CDR3 in DNA: TGTGCCAGCAGTTTATGGACTAGCGGGAGGAACTACGAGCAGTACTTC. The full variable domain, completed using reference TRBV28 and TRBJ2-7, is DVKVTQSSRYLVKRTGEKVFLECVQDMDHENMFWYRQDPGLGLRLIYFSYDVKMKEKGDIPEGYSVSREKKERFSLILESASTNQTSMYLCASSLWTSGRNYEQYFGPGTRLTVT.

The chain carries TRBV18 and TRBJ2-1; D is possibly TRBD1 (6 bases). The CDR3 is 11 residues long. The V end lost 6 bases, the J end lost 15 bases, and 15 bases lay between the germline ends. Germline V gives CDR1 KGHSH, CDR2 LQKENI. The CDR3 loop is CASSRDTLPFF. The CDR3 bases are TGTGCCAGCTCCCGGGACACCTTACCGTTCTTC.

This chain connects TRBV28 to TRBJ2-2, with D possibly being TRBD1 (5 bases). CDR1 is MDHEN, CDR2 SYDVKM, per germline. The CDR3 has 15 amino acids. The germline V and J ends were trimmed by 4 bases and 5 bases, with 14 bases remaining between them. CDR3 nucleotides: TGTGCCAGCAGTTCTCCGCAGGGTGGAACCGGGGAGCTGTTTTTT. It codes for CASSSPQGGTGELFF.

J is TRBJ2-5 and V is TRBV10-3, with a weak D call TRBD2 (5 bases). Between the trimmed V and J ends, which lost 8 bases and 5 bases, there was a span of 18 bases. This CDR3 has 14 amino acids. Looked up from germline, CDR1 is ENHRY and CDR2 is SYGVKD. CDR3 sequence (DNA): TGTGCCATCGGGGTAGCTCGGGGTTCTGAGACCCAGTACTTC. It yields the protein CAIGVARGSETQYF.

This clone was seen only a few times. The CDR3 region is CASSLERGPGTNYGYTF. DNA for the CDR3: TGTGCCAGCAGCTTAGAACGGGGTCCGGGTACTAACTATGGCTACACCTTC. The V call is TRBV11-2, the J call TRBJ1-2; D is unresolved. V was cut by 0 bases and J by 0 bases, with 14 bases left in between. The CDR3 extends over 17 amino acids. Germline-derived CDR1 and CDR2 are SGHAT and FQNNGV. The whole variable domain, filled in from reference TRBV11-2 and TRBJ1-2, reads EAGVAQSPRYKIIEKRQSVAFWCNPISGHATLYWYQQILGQGPKLLIQFQNNGVVDDSQLPKDRFSAERLKGVDSTLKIQPAKLEDSAVYLCASSLERGPGTNYGYTFGSGTRLTVV.

The chain joins TRBV19 to TRBJ1-5, with TRBD1 matching over 7 bases. Per the germline V gene, CDR1 is LNHDA and CDR2 is SQIVND (reference sequence). The V segment lost 5 bases and the J segment 1 base; nucleotides outside the gene matches: 8. The CDR3 has 16 residues. DNA of the CDR3: TGTGCCAGTAGTGCAGGCGGACAGGCCAGCAATCAGCCCCAGCATTTT. This encodes CASSAGGQASNQPQHF.

This clone was seen only once. The chain couples TRBV5-6 to TRBJ1-5; D is undetermined. Germline V gene sequence: CDR1 SGHDT, CDR2 YYEEEE. This CDR3 contains 14 residues. The V and J ends lost 4 bases and 4 bases respectively, with 12 bases between them. Here the CDR3 DNA reads TGTGCCAGCAGCGGAAGACACCGAAATCAGCCCCAGCATTTT. Translating gives CASSGRHRNQPQHF. The complete variable domain, with remaining parts taken from reference TRBV5-6 and TRBJ1-5, reads DAGVTQSPTHLIKTRGQQVTLRCSPKSGHDTVSWYQQALGQGPQFIFQYYEEEERQRGNFPDRFSGHQFPNYSSELNVNALLLGDSALYLCASSGRHRNQPQHFGDGTRLSIL.

This clone was seen a single time. The genes are TRBV18 and TRBJ2-7; the match to TRBD2 covers 10 bases. Germline lookup yields CDR1 KGHSH and CDR2 LQKENI. This CDR3 has 15 amino acids. The V segment lost 2 bases and the J segment 2 bases; nucleotides outside the gene matches: 3. This chain's CDR3 is CASSPGLAVTYEQYF. CDR3 bases: TGTGCCAGCTCACCAGGACTAGCGGTAACCTACGAGCAGTACTTC. Full variable domain (missing parts from reference TRBV18 and TRBJ2-7): NAGVMQNPRHLVRRRGQEARLRCSPMKGHSHVYWYRQLPEEGLKFMVYLQKENIIDESGMPKERFSAEFPKEGPSILRIQQVVRGDSAAYFCASSPGLAVTYEQYFGPGTRLTVT.

This chain joins TRBV19 and TRBJ2-1, with D tentatively TRBD2 (5 bases). The CDR3 is 13 amino acids. Trimming pared 6 bases from V and 4 bases from J, leaving 10 bases between. Germline CDR1 LNHDA, CDR2 SQIVND (reference sequence). CDR3 DNA sequence: TGTGCCAGTAGGGGCGGGCCTTACAATGAGCAGTTCTTC. Protein product: CASRGGPYNEQFF.

This chain connects TRBV5-6 to TRBJ2-1, with D perhaps matching TRBD1 (6 bases). This CDR3 contains 17 residues. Germline CDR1 SGHDT, CDR2 YYEEEE. Trimming took 4 bases from V and 8 from J, leaving 25 bases between them. The CDR3 region has the DNA TGTGCCAGCAGCCGACCCAGCCGGGACCTGGGGGCGGATGAGCAGTTCTTC. It codes for CASSRPSRDLGADEQFF.

The rearrangement uses TRBV4-1 and TRBJ1-6; D gene uncertain. CDR3 length equals 15 residues. Germline-derived CDR1 and CDR2 are MGHRA and YSYEKL. V lost 0 bases and J 10 bases, leaving 13 bases between the germline ends. This CDR3 is CASSQDPNRESPLHF. CDR3 sequence (DNA): TGCGCCAGCAGCCAAGATCCCAACAGAGAATCACCCCTCCACTTT.

In its sample, this clone was seen a few times. This chain uses TRBV6-5 with TRBJ2-7, with a possible D match to TRBD1 (6 bases). Trimming took 7 bases from V and 1 from J, leaving 14 bases between them. The CDR3 is 14 amino acids. Germline CDR1 MNHEY, CDR2 SVGAGI. CDR3 in amino acids: CASKRGFLSYEQYF. The CDR3 bases are TGTGCCAGCAAGAGGGGGTTTTTGTCCTACGAGCAGTACTTC.